These 27 T cell receptor beta chains came from one sample sequenced in a study of blood T cell repertoires in COVID-19. Clones were sequenced by immunoSEQ multiplex PCR, and TCRdb holds only the in-frame ones, with some missing. The repertoire holds about 140,000 clones, with approximately 88% as singletons. The material sequenced was PBMCs or T cells enriched from blood (not recorded which). The origin of the receptors is a man aged 40-55 years with acute COVID-19.

The chain has TRBV27 and TRBJ2-2; 9 bases line up with TRBD2. From germline, CDR1 is MNHEY and CDR2 SMNVEV (reference sequence). J gave up 1 base and V 4 bases, and 7 bases lay outside the gene matches. The CDR3 is made up of 17 amino acids. The CDR3 protein is CASSSRGGRGNTGELFF. The CDR3 DNA reads TGTGCCAGCAGTTCAAGGGGCGGGAGGGGGAACACCGGGGAGCTGTTTTTT.

The chain has TRBV18 and TRBJ2-6; D possibly corresponds to TRBD2 (6 bases). CDR1 and CDR2 (germline): KGHSH, LQKENI. The CDR3 extends over 15 amino acids. The V and J ends lost 6 bases and 2 bases respectively, with 11 bases between them. The CDR3 nucleotides are TGTGCCAGCTCCCCGGGAGAAGCTGGGGCCAACGTCCTGACTTTC. It yields the protein CASSPGEAGANVLTF.

This clone was observed a single time. This CDR3 is CAWSRGNTWGEQFF. CDR3 nucleotide sequence: TGTGCCTGGTCCCGCGGGAATACCTGGGGTGAGCAGTTCTTC. The chain combines TRBV30 with TRBJ2-1; a weak D match, TRBD2 (6 bases). This CDR3 contains 14 residues. Germline V CDR1 and CDR2: GTSNPN, SVGIG (reference sequence). Deletions cut 5 bases from V and 9 bases from J, with 20 bases between.

The V and J genes are TRBV2 and TRBJ2-7; 7 positions agree with TRBD2. The CDR3 runs 15 residues. CDR1 is SNHLY and CDR2 is FYNNEI in the germline V gene. J lost 5 bases, V lost 2 bases, and 9 bases had no gene match. The CDR3 region is CASSESGGGVHEQYF. DNA of the CDR3: TGTGCCAGCAGTGAAAGCGGTGGGGGGGTCCACGAGCAGTACTTC.

This sequence joins TRBV9 and TRBJ2-1, with D perhaps TRBD2 (6 bases). V was cut by 4 bases and J by 3 bases, with 14 bases left in between. This CDR3 contains 15 residues. Germline CDR1 is SGDLS and CDR2 is YYNGEE. DNA for the CDR3: TGTGCCAGCAGCCAGGGCGGGACTCTCTACAATGAGCAGTTCTTC. Amino acid sequence: CASSQGGTLYNEQFF.

CDR3 nucleotide sequence: TGTGCCAGCAGGGACAGAGACACCGGGGAGCTGTTTTTT. It specifies CASRDRDTGELFF. This rearrangement joins TRBV25-1 to TRBJ2-2; a possible D gene is TRBD1 (6 bases). The CDR3 is made up of 13 amino acids. V dropped 6 bases and J dropped 3 bases, with 8 bases sitting between them. Germline CDR1 is MGHDK and CDR2 is SYGVNS.

This chain uses TRBV28 with TRBJ1-5, with 7 bases identical to TRBD1. Germline-derived CDR1 and CDR2 are MDHEN and SYDVKM. The CDR3 sequence is 16 residues long. V dropped 5 bases and J dropped 2; count of bases not matched to a gene: 9. The CDR3 DNA sequence: TGTGCCAGCAGTCCGGGACAGCGTAGGGGCAATCAGCCCCAGCATTTT. As protein: CASSPGQRRGNQPQHF. Full variable domain (remainder filled in from reference TRBV28 and TRBJ1-5): DVKVTQSSRYLVKRTGEKVFLECVQDMDHENMFWYRQDPGLGLRLIYFSYDVKMKEKGDIPEGYSVSREKKERFSLILESASTNQTSMYLCASSPGQRRGNQPQHFGDGTRLSIL.

V is TRBV11-2 and J is TRBJ1-6; 7 bases map to TRBD1. Germline V lookup: CDR1 SGHAT, CDR2 FQNNGV. Trimming at V came to 4 bases and at J to 7 bases, leaving 7 bases not matched to a gene. The CDR3 totals 15 residues. The CDR3 reads CASSYAGTENSPLHF. Here the CDR3 DNA reads TGTGCCAGCAGCTATGCCGGGACAGAAAATTCACCCCTCCACTTT.

The J gene is TRBJ2-7, the V gene TRBV29-1; 8 bases are shared with TRBD1. CDR3 size: 16 residues. Germline V CDR1 and CDR2: SQVTM, ANQGSEA. V lost 4 bases and J lost 3; bases outside the gene matches: 14. CDR3 nucleotides: TGCAGCGTTGTATCTAGACCGGGACAGGAATACTACGAGCAGTACTTC. It encodes CSVVSRPGQEYYEQYF.

This chain uses TRBV11-3 with TRBJ2-1, with 15 bases aligning to TRBD2. The CDR3 sequence is 15 residues long. With 3 bases clipped from V and 7 bases from J, the junction kept 1 base outside the gene matches. Germline-derived CDR1 and CDR2 are SGHNT and YENEEA. The CDR3 region is CASSFGLAGGNEQFF. The CDR3 coding sequence is TGTGCCAGCAGCTTCGGACTAGCGGGAGGGAATGAGCAGTTCTTC.

J is TRBJ1-4 and V is TRBV5-3, with 7 positions matching TRBD1. TRBV5-3 is labeled an ORF, and its function is uncertain. CDR3 length: 17 residues. V dropped 4 bases and J dropped 0; count of bases not matched to a gene: 9. DNA for the CDR3: TGTGCCAGAAGCCACCCCCGGACAGGACCAACTAATGAAAAACTGTTTTTT. It is translated as CARSHPRTGPTNEKLFF.

This clone was observed a single time. CDR3 in amino acids: CASSPRRAGQYTEAFF. For the CDR3, the DNA is TGTGCCAGCAGTCCGCGAAGGGCAGGGCAATACACTGAAGCTTTCTTT. This rearrangement joins TRBV14 to TRBJ1-1; D possibly corresponds to TRBD1 (5 bases). V lost 6 bases and J 3 bases, leaving 20 bases between the germline ends. Germline loops: CDR1 SGHDN, CDR2 FVKESK. The CDR3 runs to 16 residues.

V and J are TRBV3-1 (or the pseudogene TRBV3-2) and TRBJ2-4; maybe TRBD1 (5 bases). Germline CDR1 LGHDT, CDR2 YNNKEL (reference sequence). The CDR3 contains 16 residues. V lost 0 bases to trimming and J lost 7 bases, with 16 bases between them. The CDR3 spells CASSQDLATPGNIQYF. The CDR3 DNA is TGTGCCAGCAGCCAAGATTTGGCCACCCCAGGGAACATTCAGTACTTC.

The table lists this clone with many counts. The chain joins TRBV4-1 to TRBJ1-1, with unresolved D. V lost 0 bases and J lost 6, with 17 bases in between. Germline V gene data show CDR1 as MGHRA and CDR2 as YSYEKL. The CDR3 totals 16 residues. The CDR3 protein is CASSQDKELRAPEAFF. DNA of the CDR3: TGCGCCAGCAGCCAAGATAAGGAGCTGAGGGCCCCTGAAGCTTTCTTT.

The chain links TRBV27 to TRBJ2-1; TRBD2 is a possible D gene (5 bases). Between the trimmed V and J ends, which lost 6 bases and 1 base, there was a span of 13 bases. Per germline, CDR1 MNHEY and CDR2 SMNVEV (reference sequence). CDR3 length equals 15 residues. CDR3 sequence reads: CASSRTPRSYNEQFF. As DNA, the CDR3 is TGTGCCAGCAGCCGGACTCCGAGGTCCTACAATGAGCAGTTCTTC.

The genes are TRBV6-1 and TRBJ2-2; TRBD1 aligns across 9 bases. The germline CDR1 and CDR2 sequences are MNHNS and SASEGT. This CDR3 has 16 residues. The ends lost 4 bases at V and 3 bases at J; junction bases unmatched: 6. CDR3 DNA sequence: TGTGCCAGCAGTGCCGTTTGGACAGGGGACACCGGGGAGCTGTTTTTT. Translated, it gives CASSAVWTGDTGELFF.

The CDR3, as DNA: TGTGCCAGCAGCCAAGATCGACAGGGACGGGGGACCCAGTACTTC. It encodes CASSQDRQGRGTQYF. The chain is built from TRBV14 and TRBJ2-5, with 7 bases matching TRBD1. J lost 7 bases, V lost 0 bases, and 8 bases had no gene match. The germline gives CDR1 SGHDN, CDR2 FVKESK. The CDR3 sequence is 15 residues long.

The gene calls are TRBV10-1 and TRBJ2-3; 9 bases line up with TRBD1. The germline V gene encodes CDR1 WNHNN and CDR2 SYGVQD (reference sequence). J gave up 5 bases and V 5 bases, and 11 bases lay outside the gene matches. This CDR3 spans 16 amino acids. The CDR3 DNA is TGCGCCAGCAGTCCCGGTTGGGGGACAGGGCGAGATACGCAGTATTTT. Translation: CASSPGWGTGRDTQYF.

This rearrangement joins TRBV2 to TRBJ1-5, with 9 bases aligning to TRBD1. CDR1 and CDR2 from the germline V gene are SNHLY and FYNNEI. V was clipped by 5 bases and J by 5 bases; unmatched bases: 4. CDR3 length: 14 amino acids. CDR3 sequence: CASSTGTGHQPQHF. In DNA, the CDR3 is TGTGCCAGCAGTACAGGGACAGGGCATCAGCCCCAGCATTTT.

V gene TRBV28 combines with J gene TRBJ1-6; maybe TRBD1 (5 bases). The CDR3 is made up of 14 amino acids. V shed 6 bases and J shed 14 bases, with 20 bases lying between them. CDR1 and CDR2 from the germline V gene are MDHEN and SYDVKM. The CDR3 bases are TGTGCCAGCAGCGAAGCAGGGAGGGGTAAGGCCCTCCACTTT. Translation gives CASSEAGRGKALHF.

This chain joins TRBV27 and TRBJ2-1; 12 bases are shared with TRBD2. Per the germline V gene, CDR1 is MNHEY and CDR2 is SMNVEV (reference sequence). CDR3 length: 15 amino acids. J gave up 9 bases and V 5 bases, and 8 bases lay outside the gene matches. The CDR3 sequence is CASSRRTSGAGEQFF. CDR3 in DNA: TGTGCCAGCAGTCGACGGACTAGCGGGGCCGGTGAGCAGTTCTTC.

The CDR3 DNA reads as TGTGCCAGCAGCTCCACCCCGGGACAGGAATACAATGAGCAGTTCTTC. As protein: CASSSTPGQEYNEQFF. J is TRBJ2-1 and V is TRBV7-8, with 8 bases that match TRBD1. This CDR3 comprises 16 residues. The ends lost 4 bases at V and 4 bases at J; junction bases unmatched: 9. Germline CDR1 is SGHVS and CDR2 is FQNEAQ.

The chain recombines TRBV5-4 with TRBJ1-1, with 9 positions matching TRBD1. V shed 0 bases and J 8 bases; nucleotides not matched to a gene: 17. The germline CDR1 and CDR2 sequences are SGHNT and YYREEE (reference sequence). The CDR3 is made up of 18 amino acids. This chain's CDR3 is CASSLGPLRTGALREAFF. The DNA of the CDR3 is TGTGCCAGCAGCTTGGGTCCTCTAAGGACAGGGGCCCTCCGAGAAGCTTTCTTT.

The chain recombines TRBV30 with TRBJ2-3; 13 bases line up with TRBD2. The CDR3 extends over 14 amino acids. The V gene end was trimmed by 8 bases and the J gene end by 5 bases; junction bases not matched to a gene: 7. Germline CDR1 and CDR2: GTSNPN and SVGIG (reference sequence). In DNA form, the CDR3 reads TGTGCCAGTACGCGACTAGCGGGAGGAGATACGCAGTATTTT. Amino acid sequence: CASTRLAGGDTQYF.

This chain joins TRBV20-1 and TRBJ2-3; 12 bases map to TRBD1. V lost 3 bases to trimming and J lost 4 bases; unmatched junction nucleotides: 5. Germline assignment: CDR1 DFQATT and CDR2 SNEGSKA (reference sequence). The CDR3 runs to 15 residues. The DNA of the CDR3 is TGCAGTGCTAGTGAGGGACAGGGGGCTTCAGATACGCAGTATTTT. It is translated as CSASEGQGASDTQYF.

This chain uses TRBV7-9 with TRBJ2-7; 8 bases match TRBD1. CDR1 is SEHNR, CDR2 FQNEAQ, per germline (reference sequence). This CDR3 region has 14 residues. V trimming: 2 bases; J trimming: 5 bases; junction bases outside the gene matches: 5. As DNA, the CDR3 is TGTGCCAGCAGCTTATCAGGACAGGGAGACGAGCAGTACTTC. Encoded protein: CASSLSGQGDEQYF.

This chain connects TRBV7-8 to TRBJ1-5, with a tentative D call TRBD1 (5 bases). Trimming cost V 5 bases and J 6 bases, with 17 bases left between them. The germline V gene encodes CDR1 SGHVS and CDR2 FQNEAQ. The CDR3 is 15 amino acids. The CDR3 loop is CASSLAARVGQPQHF. For the CDR3, the DNA is TGTGCCAGCAGCCTCGCCGCCAGGGTGGGTCAGCCCCAGCATTTT.